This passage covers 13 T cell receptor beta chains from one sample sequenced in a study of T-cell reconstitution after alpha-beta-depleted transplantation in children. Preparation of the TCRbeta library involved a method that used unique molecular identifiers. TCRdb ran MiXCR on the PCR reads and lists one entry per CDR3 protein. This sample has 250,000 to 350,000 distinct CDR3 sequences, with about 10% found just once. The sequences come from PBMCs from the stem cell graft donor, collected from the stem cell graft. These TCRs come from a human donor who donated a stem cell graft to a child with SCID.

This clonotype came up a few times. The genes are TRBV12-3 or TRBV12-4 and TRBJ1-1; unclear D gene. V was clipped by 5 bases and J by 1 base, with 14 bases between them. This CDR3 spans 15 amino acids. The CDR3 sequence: CASSRRAGPNTEAFF. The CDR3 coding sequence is TGTGCCAGCAGTCGACGGGCAGGCCCGAACACTGAAGCTTTCTTT.

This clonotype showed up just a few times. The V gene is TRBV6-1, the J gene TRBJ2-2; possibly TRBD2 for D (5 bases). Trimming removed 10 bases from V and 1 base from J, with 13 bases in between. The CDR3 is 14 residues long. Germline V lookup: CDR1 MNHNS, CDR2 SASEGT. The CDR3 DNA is TGTGCCACCGATGGAGGCAGGAACACCGGGGAGCTGTTTTTT. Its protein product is CATDGGRNTGELFF.

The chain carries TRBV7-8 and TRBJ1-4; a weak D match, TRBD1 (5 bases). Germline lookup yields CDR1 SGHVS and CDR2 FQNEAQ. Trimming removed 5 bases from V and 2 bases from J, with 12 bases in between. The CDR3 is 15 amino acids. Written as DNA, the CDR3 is TGTGCCAGCAGCGAACTGGGACGGACTAATGAAAAACTGTTTTTT. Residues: CASSELGRTNEKLFF. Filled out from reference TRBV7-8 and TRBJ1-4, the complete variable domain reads GAGVSQSPRYKVAKRGQDVALRCDPISGHVSLFWYQQALGQGPEFLTYFQNEAQLDKSGLPSDRFFAERPEGSVSTLKIQRTQQEDSAVYLCASSELGRTNEKLFFGSGTQLSVL.

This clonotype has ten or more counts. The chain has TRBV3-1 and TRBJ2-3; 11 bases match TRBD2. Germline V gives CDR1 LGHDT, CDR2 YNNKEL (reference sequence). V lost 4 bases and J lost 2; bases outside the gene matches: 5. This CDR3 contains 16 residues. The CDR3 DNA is TGTGCCAGCAGCCCGACTAGCGGGGCCTTCACAGATACGCAGTATTTT. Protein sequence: CASSPTSGAFTDTQYF.

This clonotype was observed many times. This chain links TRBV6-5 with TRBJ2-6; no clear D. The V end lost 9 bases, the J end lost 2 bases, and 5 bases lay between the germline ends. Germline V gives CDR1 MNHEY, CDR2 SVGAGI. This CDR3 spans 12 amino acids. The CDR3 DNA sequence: TGTGCCAGTAGAGCTGGGGCCAACGTCCTGACTTTC. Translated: CASRAGANVLTF.

The CDR3 nucleotides read TGTGCCAGCAATACAGGGGGAAACTCCTACGAGCAGTACTTC. Its protein product is CASNTGGNSYEQYF. This chain connects TRBV12-3 or TRBV12-4 to TRBJ2-7; 8 nucleotides agree with TRBD1. CDR3 length: 14 residues. With 7 bases clipped from V and 0 bases from J, the junction kept 5 bases outside the gene matches.

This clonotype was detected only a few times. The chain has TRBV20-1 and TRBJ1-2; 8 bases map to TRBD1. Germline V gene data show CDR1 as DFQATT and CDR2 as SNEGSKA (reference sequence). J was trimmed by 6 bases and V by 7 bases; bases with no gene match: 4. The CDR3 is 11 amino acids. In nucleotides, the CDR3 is TGCAGTGTCGGACAGGGAGATGGCTACACCTTC. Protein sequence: CSVGQGDGYTF.

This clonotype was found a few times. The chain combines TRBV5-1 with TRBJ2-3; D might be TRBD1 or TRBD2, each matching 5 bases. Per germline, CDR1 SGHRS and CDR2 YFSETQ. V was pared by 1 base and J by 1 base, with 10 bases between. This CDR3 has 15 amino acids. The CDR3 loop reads CASSLLGVGTDTQYF. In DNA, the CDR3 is TGCGCCAGCAGCTTGTTGGGGGTAGGCACAGATACGCAGTATTTT.

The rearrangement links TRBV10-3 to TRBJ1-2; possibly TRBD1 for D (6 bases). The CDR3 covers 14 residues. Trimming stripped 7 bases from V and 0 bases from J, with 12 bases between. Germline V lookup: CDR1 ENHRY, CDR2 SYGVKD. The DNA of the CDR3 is TGTGCCATCACGGGGGCAGAAGCTAACTATGGCTACACCTTC. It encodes CAITGAEANYGYTF.

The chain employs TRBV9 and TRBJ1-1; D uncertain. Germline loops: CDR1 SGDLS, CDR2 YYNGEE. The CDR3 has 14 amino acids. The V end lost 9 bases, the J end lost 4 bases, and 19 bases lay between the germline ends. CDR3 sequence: CATAPGTWTTEAFF. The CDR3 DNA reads TGTGCCACCGCACCCGGAACGTGGACCACTGAAGCTTTCTTT.

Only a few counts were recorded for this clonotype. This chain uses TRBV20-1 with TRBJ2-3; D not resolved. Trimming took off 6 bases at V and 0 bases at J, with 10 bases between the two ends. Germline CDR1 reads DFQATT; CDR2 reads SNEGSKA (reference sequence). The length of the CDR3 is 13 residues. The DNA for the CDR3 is TGCAGTGCACAACTGACTAGCACAGATACGCAGTATTTT. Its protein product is CSAQLTSTDTQYF.

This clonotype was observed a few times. The CDR3 here is CASSPRSSGGLDTQYF. In nucleotides, the CDR3 is TGTGCCAGCAGCCCGCGGAGTAGCGGGGGGTTGGATACGCAGTATTTT. J is TRBJ2-3 and V is TRBV4-2, with TRBD2 matching 10 bases. The CDR3 has 16 amino acids. CDR1 and CDR2 from the germline V gene are LGHNA and YNFKEQ. With 4 bases clipped from V and 6 bases from J, the junction kept 10 bases outside the gene matches.

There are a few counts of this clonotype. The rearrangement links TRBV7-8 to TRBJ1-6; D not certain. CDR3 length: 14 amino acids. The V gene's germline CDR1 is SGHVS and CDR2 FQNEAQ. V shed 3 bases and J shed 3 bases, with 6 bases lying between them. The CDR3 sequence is CASSLKGYNSPLHF. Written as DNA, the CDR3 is TGTGCCAGCAGCTTGAAAGGCTATAATTCACCCCTCCACTTT.